This T cell receptor beta chain derives from a study of preoperative IRX-2 immunotherapy in early breast cancer (dated by TCRdb to the late 2010s). Library generation was performed with the immunoSEQ multiplex PCR assay. TCRdb took this table from immuneACCESS and kept in-frame rearrangements with V and J called. Such tables lack part of the clones; where checked against another copy, unresolved V genes explain under half of the gap, and the rest is unexplained. The sample table holds fewer than 35,000 clones, of which roughly nine tenths were seen once. Over 1.5% of the sample belongs to the ten largest clones. A remark on this clone: This receptor's antigen is unknown. Base qualities are not recorded, but no much larger clone differs from it by a single base.

The sample's treatment or condition label, decoded: preoperative locoregional IRX-2 cytokine immunotherapy. The samples were obtained from a phase Ib study that tested preoperative, locoregional IRX-2 cytokine immunotherapy meant to prime immune responses. Patients with early-stage breast cancer who were given IRX-2 before surgery served as donors. Compared with germline, V lacks 2 bases and J lacks 2 bases; bases without a gene match: 5. The germline V gene supplies CDR1 MNHGY and CDR2 SAAAGT. The CDR3 runs 15 residues from the cysteine to the phenylalanine. The CDR3 DNA has 45 bases and is translated from base 1.

This clonotype originated in a human donor with breast cancer. Recombination joined TRBV6-8 with TRBJ2-7, with 8 bases in between that match TRBD1. Specimen: tumor tissue, collected after IRX-2 immunotherapy. The DNA reads TGTGCCAGCAGTTACGATTGGGACAGGCCCTACGAGCAGTACTTC. This encodes CASSYDWDRPYEQYF.